This entry is about one T cell receptor beta chain. The antigen it recognizes is unknown. Base-call qualities are not available, and no considerably larger clone is one nucleotide away. Library method: the immunoSEQ multiplex PCR assay. TCRdb mirrors the immuneACCESS table, restricted to in-frame sequences. Some clones are absent from its copies; in checked studies, under half trace to an unresolved V gene, and the reason for the others is unknown. Across this sample there are tens of thousands of clones, with about 83% seen only once. 2% to 2.5% of the sample lies in the top ten. The sample comes from a study of ipilimumab plus nivolumab after autologous stem cell transplantation (dated by TCRdb to about 2021). At the level of the whole study: A median of roughly five ipilimumab doses and roughly eight nivolumab doses was received by trial patients. Patients in the trial were undergoing autologous transplant and had high-risk diffuse large B cell lymphoma, mature T cell lymphoma, or multiple myeloma. The DLBCL cohort included primary refractory and relapsed disease, with 18-month progression-free survival of roughly 89% and 26% respectively. The intent-to-treat population of the trial consisted of some 36 patients.

The study at large found these results: The authors stated that profiles of the T cell receptor repertoire, regulatory T cell phenotype and gut microbiota provided a biologic rationale for studying this approach further. The authors concluded that, as post-transplant consolidation, combined checkpoint inhibition appeared tolerable.

Ipilimumab was given at 1 mg/kg intravenously on day 1 of selected weeks, and checkpoint therapy started 14 to 28 days after autologous transplant. Nivolumab was administered at 3 mg/kg intravenously on day 1 of weeks 1, 4, 7, 10, and every two weeks through week 26. This was a Phase Ib clinical trial that tested ipilimumab plus nivolumab, given as combined checkpoint inhibition, for consolidation following autologous stem cell transplantation. This clonotype originated in a male donor with diffuse large B-cell lymphoma. This sample comprised PBMCs, obtained in a trial of ipilimumab plus nivolumab as post-transplant consolidation.

The DNA sequence reads TGTGCCAGCAGTGGGCAGGGGAACACTGAAGCTTTCTTT. It specifies CASSGQGNTEAFF. The chain couples TRBV6-1 to TRBJ1-1, and TRBD1 may be the D gene, going by 5 matching bases. In the germline V gene, CDR1 corresponds to MNHNS and CDR2 to SASEGT. The junction shows trimming of 4 bases on V and 1 base on J, plus 7 bases between the germline ends. Taken from cysteine to phenylalanine, the CDR3 has 13 residues. The sequence is cut down to CDR3 DNA, 39 bases in frame from base 1.